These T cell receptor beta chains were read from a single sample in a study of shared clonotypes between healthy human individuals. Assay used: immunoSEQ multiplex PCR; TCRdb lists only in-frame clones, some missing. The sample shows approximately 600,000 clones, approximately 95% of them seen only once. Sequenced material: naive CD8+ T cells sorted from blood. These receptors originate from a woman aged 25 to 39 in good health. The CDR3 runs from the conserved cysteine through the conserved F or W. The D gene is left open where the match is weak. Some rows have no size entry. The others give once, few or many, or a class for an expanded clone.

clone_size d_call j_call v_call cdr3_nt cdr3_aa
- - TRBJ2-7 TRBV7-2 TGTGCCAGCAGCTTCCTCTCGATGGCGGAGATAACCTACGAGCAGTACTTC CASSFLSMAEITYEQYF
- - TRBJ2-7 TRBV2 TGTGCCAGCAGTGAAGAGCTCGGTACCCTCTACGAGCAGTACTTC CASSEELGTLYEQYF
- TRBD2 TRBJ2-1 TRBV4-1 TGCGCCAGCAGCACCCGGGAGGTGCCCTACAATGAGCAGTTCTTC CASSTREVPYNEQFF
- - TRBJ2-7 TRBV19 TGTGCCAGTAGTCCGTTAGGGGGGGCCTTGGAAGAGCAGTACTTC CASSPLGGALEEQYF
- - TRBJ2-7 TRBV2 TGTGCCAGCAGTGAGGCGAGCTCCTACGAGCAGTACTTC CASSEASSYEQYF
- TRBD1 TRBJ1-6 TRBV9 TGTGCCAGCAGCGAGAAAGGGGACAGCTCCTATAATTCACCCCTCCACTTT CASSEKGDSSYNSPLHF
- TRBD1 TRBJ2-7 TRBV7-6 TGTGCCAGCAGTCTGACAGGGGATGTCTTCGGGCAGTACTTC CASSLTGDVFGQYF
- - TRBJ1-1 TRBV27 TGTGCCAGCAGTTTCCCCCGGGCAGCCCCCGGCACTGAAGCTTTCTTT CASSFPRAAPGTEAFF
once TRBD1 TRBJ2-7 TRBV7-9 TGTGCCAGCAGCTTAGCAGGGGGCGCCTACGAGCAGTACTTC CASSLAGGAYEQYF
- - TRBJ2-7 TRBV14 TGTGCCAGCAGCCGCCCAACGCGGGACGGATACTACGAGCAGTACTTC CASSRPTRDGYYEQYF
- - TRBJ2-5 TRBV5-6 TGTGCCAGCAGCTTGGGGTCAGAGCAAGAGACCCAGTACTTC CASSLGSEQETQYF
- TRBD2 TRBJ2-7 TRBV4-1 TGCGCCAGCAGCCCAACTAGCGGGAGTATATACGAGCAGTACTTC CASSPTSGSIYEQYF
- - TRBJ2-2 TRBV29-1 TGCAGCGTTGAAGGGTGGGGCACCGGGGAGCTGTTTTTT CSVEGWGTGELFF
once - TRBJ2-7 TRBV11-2 TGTGCCAGCAGCTTAGAACGGGACTACGAGCAGTACTTC CASSLERDYEQYF
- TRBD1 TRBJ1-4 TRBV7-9 TGTGCCAGCAGCAGGGACAGGGTAGAGTATGAAAAACTGTTTTTT CASSRDRVEYEKLFF
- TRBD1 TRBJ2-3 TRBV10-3 TGTGCCATCAGTGACCCAAGGACAGGCCTCCGAGATACGCAGTATTTT CAISDPRTGLRDTQYF
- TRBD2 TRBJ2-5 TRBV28 TGTGCCAGCAGTCCGCTTACTAGCGTCGGCGAGACCCAGTACTTC CASSPLTSVGETQYF
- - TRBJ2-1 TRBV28 TGTGCCAGCAGTTTATTGGGTTCGGGGGTAGGGCAGTTCTTC CASSLLGSGVGQFF
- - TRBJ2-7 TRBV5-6 TGTGCCAGCAGCTTTCAGACAGGACCCTCCTACGAGCAGTACTTC CASSFQTGPSYEQYF
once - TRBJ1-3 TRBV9 TGTGCCAGCAGCGCTGGTCGTCTGGGACCCTCTGGAAACACCATATATTTT CASSAGRLGPSGNTIYF
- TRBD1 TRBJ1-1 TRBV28 TGTGCCAGCAGTAAACGACAGGGTTGGGGCATGAACACTGAAGCTTTCTTT CASSKRQGWGMNTEAFF
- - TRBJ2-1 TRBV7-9 TGTGCCAGCAGCTTAGTGGGTCCCCGGAATGAGCAGTTCTTC CASSLVGPRNEQFF
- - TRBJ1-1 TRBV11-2 TGTGCCAGCAGCTATCCCTCAAACACTGAAGCTTTCTTT CASSYPSNTEAFF
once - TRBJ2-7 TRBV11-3 TGTGCCAGCAGTTTAGGGGCCGGGACATCACAGGTGCAGTACTTC CASSLGAGTSQVQYF
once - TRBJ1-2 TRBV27 TGTGCCAGCACCCCCGGGGGGGGTTCCTATGGCTACACCTTC CASTPGGGSYGYTF
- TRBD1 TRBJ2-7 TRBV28 TGTGCCAGCAGACCGGGACAGTGGAGCTCCTACGAGCAGTACTTC CASRPGQWSSYEQYF
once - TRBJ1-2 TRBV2 TGTGCCAGCAGTACCACGGGGGCGCATGGCTACACCTTC CASSTTGAHGYTF
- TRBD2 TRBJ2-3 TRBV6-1 TGTGCCAGCAGTGAAGCAACCGGGACTAAGGGAACAGATACGCAGTATTTT CASSEATGTKGTDTQYF
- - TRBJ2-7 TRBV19 TGTGCCAGTAGTCCAAGCTCTGACGGGAGCTCCTACGAGCAGTACTTC CASSPSSDGSSYEQYF
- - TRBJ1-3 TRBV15 TGTGCCACCAGCAGTCACACGGGGGCGAGTGGAAACACCATATATTTT CATSSHTGASGNTIYF
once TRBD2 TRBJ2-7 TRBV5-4 TGTGCCACCCAACTAGCGGGAAGCCCCGCCTACGAGCAGTACTTC CATQLAGSPAYEQYF
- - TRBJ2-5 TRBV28 TGTGCCAGCAGTTTCCCTAGGCAGGGGTTCCCGGAACAGTACTTC CASSFPRQGFPEQYF
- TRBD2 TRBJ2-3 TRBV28 TGTGCCAGCAGTTTACGGGGGGCAGATACGCAGTATTTT CASSLRGADTQYF
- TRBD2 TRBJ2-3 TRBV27 TGTGCCAGCAGCAAGGGGACTAGCGGGAGCACAGATACGCAGTATTTT CASSKGTSGSTDTQYF
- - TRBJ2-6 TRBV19 TGTGCCAGTAGCGACCGTTCTGGGGCCAACGTCCTGACTTTC CASSDRSGANVLTF
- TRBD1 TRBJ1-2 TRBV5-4 TGTGCCAGCAGCTTGGCGGGACAGGCTCCCAACTATGGCTACACCTTC CASSLAGQAPNYGYTF
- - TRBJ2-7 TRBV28 TGTGCCAGCCGGAGGACTACCTCCTACGAGCAGTACTTC CASRRTTSYEQYF
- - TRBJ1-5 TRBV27 TGTGCCAGCAAGACGGCAGGGAGCAATCAGCCCCAGCATTTT CASKTAGSNQPQHF
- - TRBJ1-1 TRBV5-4 TGTGCCAGCAGCCTACAGGGTTTCACTGAAGCTTTCTTT CASSLQGFTEAFF
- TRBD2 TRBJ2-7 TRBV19 TGTGCCAGTAGCCTCCAAGCGGGAGGGGGCCTCTACGAGCAGTACTTC CASSLQAGGGLYEQYF